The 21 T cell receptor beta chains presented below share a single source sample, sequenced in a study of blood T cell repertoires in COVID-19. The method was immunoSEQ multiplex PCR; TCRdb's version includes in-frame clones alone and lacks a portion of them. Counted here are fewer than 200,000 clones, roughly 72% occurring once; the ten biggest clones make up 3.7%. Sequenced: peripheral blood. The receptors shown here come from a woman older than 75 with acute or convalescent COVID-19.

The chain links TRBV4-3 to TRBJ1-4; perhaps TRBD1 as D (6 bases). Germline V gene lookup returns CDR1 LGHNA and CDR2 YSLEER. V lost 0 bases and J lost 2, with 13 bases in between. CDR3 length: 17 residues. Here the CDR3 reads CASSQDLRGSTNEKLFF. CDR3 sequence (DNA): TGCGCCAGCAGCCAAGATTTGAGGGGGTCTACTAATGAAAAACTGTTTTTT.

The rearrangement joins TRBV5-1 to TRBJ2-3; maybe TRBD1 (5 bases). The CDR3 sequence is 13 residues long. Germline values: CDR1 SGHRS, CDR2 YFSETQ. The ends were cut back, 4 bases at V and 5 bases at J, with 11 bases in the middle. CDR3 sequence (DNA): TGCGCCAGCAGCCGGGTCGACAGAGATACGCAGTATTTT. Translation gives CASSRVDRDTQYF. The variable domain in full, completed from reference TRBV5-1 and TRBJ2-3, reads KAGVTQTPRYLIKTRGQQVTLSCSPISGHRSVSWYQQTPGQGLQFLFEYFSETQRNKGNFPGRFSGRQFSNSRSEMNVSTLELGDSALYLCASSRVDRDTQYFGPGTRLTVL.

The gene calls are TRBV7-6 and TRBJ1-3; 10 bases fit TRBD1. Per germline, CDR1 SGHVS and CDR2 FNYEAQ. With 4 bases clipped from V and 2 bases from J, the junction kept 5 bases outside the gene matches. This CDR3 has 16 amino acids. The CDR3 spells CASSSIDRGPGNTIYF. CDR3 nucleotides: TGTGCCAGCAGCTCAATAGACAGGGGGCCTGGAAACACCATATATTTT. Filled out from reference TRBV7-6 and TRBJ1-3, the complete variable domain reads GAGVSQSPRYKVTKRGQDVALRCDPISGHVSLYWYRQALGQGPEFLTYFNYEAQQDKSGLPNDRFSAERPEGSISTLTIQRTEQRDSAMYRCASSSIDRGPGNTIYFGEGSWLTVV.

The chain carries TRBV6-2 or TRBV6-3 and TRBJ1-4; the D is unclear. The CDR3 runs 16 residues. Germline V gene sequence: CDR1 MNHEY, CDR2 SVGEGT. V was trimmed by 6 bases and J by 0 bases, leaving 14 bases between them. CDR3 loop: CASSNPDTATNEKLFF. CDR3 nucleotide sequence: TGTGCCAGCAGCAATCCTGACACGGCAACTAATGAAAAACTGTTTTTT.

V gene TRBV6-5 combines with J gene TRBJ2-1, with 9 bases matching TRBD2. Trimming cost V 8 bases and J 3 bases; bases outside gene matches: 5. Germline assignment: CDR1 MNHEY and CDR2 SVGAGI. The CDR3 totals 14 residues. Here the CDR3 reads CASLLAGFYNEQFF. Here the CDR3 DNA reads TGTGCCAGCCTCCTAGCGGGGTTCTACAATGAGCAGTTCTTC.

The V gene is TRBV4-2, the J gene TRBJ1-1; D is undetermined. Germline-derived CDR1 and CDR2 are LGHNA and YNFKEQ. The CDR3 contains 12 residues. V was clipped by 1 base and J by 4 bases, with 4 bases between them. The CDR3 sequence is CASSQGSTEAFF. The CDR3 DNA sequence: TGTGCCAGCAGCCAAGGGAGCACTGAAGCTTTCTTT.

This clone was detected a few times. The CDR3 here is CASSLDTFSYEQYF. The CDR3 nucleotides are TGCGCCAGCAGCTTGGACACATTCTCCTACGAGCAGTACTTC. The chain recombines TRBV5-1 with TRBJ2-7; D ambiguous. CDR3 length: 14 amino acids. In germline, CDR1 is SGHRS, CDR2 YFSETQ. V was clipped by 0 bases and J by 0 bases, with 7 bases between them.

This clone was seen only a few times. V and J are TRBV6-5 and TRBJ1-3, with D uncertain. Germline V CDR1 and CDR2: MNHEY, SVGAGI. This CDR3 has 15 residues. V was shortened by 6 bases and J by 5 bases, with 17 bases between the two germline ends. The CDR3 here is CASREEPVSRNTIYF. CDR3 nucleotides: TGTGCCAGCAGGGAGGAACCCGTATCCAGAAACACCATATATTTT.

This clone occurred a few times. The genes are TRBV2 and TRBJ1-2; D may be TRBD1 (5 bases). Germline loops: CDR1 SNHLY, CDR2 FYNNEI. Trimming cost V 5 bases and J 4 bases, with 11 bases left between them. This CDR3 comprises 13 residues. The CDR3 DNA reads TGTGCCAGCAGTTACGACAGAACCTATGGCTACACCTTC. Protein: CASSYDRTYGYTF.

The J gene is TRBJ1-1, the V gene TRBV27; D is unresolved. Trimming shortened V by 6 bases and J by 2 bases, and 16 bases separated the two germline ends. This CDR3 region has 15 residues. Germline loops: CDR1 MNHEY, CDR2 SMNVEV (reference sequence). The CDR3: CASSRRPGGNTEAFF. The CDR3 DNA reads TGTGCCAGCAGCCGGCGCCCGGGAGGAAACACTGAAGCTTTCTTT.

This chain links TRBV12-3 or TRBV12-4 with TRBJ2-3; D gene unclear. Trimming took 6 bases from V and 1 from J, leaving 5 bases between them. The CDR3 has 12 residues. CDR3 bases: TGTGCCAGCAGCCGAGGCACAGATACGCAGTATTTT. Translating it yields CASSRGTDTQYF.

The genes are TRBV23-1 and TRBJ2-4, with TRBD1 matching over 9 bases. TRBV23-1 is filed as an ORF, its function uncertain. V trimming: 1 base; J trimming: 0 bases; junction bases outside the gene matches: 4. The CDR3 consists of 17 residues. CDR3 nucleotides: TGCGCCAGCAGTCAATACGGGACAGGGCTAGCCAAAAACATTCAGTACTTC. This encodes CASSQYGTGLAKNIQYF.

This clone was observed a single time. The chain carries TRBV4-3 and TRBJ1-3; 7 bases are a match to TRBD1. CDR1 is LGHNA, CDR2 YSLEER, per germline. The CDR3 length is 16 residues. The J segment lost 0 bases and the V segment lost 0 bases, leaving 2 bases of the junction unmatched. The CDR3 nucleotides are TGCGCCAGCAGCCAAGATTGGGACAGCTCTGGAAACACCATATATTTT. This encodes CASSQDWDSSGNTIYF.

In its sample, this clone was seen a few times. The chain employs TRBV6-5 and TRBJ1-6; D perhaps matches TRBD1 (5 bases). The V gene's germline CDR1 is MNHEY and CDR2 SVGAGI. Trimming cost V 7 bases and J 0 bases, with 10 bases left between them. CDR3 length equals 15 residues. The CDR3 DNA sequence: TGTGCCAGCACCGGGGGGAGCTCCTATAATTCACCCCTCCACTTT. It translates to CASTGGSSYNSPLHF.

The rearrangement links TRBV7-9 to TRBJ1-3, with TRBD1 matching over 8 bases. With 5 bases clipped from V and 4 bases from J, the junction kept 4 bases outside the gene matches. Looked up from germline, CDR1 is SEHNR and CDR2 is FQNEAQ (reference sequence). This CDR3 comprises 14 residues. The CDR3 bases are TGTGCCAGCAGCGCACAGGGGGTAGGAAACACCATATATTTT. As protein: CASSAQGVGNTIYF.

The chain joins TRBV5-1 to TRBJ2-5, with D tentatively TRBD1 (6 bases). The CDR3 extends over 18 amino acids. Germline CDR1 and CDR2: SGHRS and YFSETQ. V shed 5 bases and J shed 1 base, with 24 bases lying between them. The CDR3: CASRLGGQGLYFQETQYF. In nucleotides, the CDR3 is TGCGCCAGCAGACTGGGCGGGCAGGGGCTATACTTCCAAGAGACCCAGTACTTC.

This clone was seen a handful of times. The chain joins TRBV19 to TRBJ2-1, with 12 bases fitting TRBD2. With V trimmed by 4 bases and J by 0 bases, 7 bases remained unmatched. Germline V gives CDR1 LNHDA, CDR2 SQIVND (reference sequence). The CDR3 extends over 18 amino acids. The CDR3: CASSTTSGGPGSYNEQFF. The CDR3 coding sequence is TGTGCCAGTAGTACCACTAGCGGGGGGCCCGGCTCCTACAATGAGCAGTTCTTC.

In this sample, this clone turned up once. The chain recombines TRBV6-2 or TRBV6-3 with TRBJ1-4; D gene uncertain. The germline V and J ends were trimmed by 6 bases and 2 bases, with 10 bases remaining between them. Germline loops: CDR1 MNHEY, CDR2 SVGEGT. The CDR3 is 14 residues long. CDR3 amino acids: CASSDSYTNEKLFF. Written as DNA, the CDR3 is TGTGCCAGCAGCGACTCCTACACTAATGAAAAACTGTTTTTT.

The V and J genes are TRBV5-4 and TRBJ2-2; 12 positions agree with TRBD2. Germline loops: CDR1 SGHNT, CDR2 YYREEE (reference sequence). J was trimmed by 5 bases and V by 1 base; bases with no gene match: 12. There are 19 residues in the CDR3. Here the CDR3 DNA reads TGTGCCAGCAGCTTGAGGCCCGGGACTAGCGGGTCGAGTACCGGGGAGCTGTTTTTT. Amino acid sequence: CASSLRPGTSGSSTGELFF.

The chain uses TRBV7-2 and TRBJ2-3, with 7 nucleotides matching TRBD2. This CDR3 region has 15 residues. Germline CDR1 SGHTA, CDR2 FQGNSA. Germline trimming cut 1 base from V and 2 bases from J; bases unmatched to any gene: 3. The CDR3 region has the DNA TGTGCCAGCAGCTTAGAAAAGCGGGACACAGATACGCAGTATTTT. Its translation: CASSLEKRDTDTQYF.

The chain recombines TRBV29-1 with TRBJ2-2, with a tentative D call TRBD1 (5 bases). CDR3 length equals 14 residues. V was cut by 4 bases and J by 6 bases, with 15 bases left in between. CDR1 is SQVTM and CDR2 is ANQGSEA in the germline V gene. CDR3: CSVGYRGGAGELFF. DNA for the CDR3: TGCAGCGTTGGGTATAGGGGCGGCGCCGGGGAGCTGTTTTTT.